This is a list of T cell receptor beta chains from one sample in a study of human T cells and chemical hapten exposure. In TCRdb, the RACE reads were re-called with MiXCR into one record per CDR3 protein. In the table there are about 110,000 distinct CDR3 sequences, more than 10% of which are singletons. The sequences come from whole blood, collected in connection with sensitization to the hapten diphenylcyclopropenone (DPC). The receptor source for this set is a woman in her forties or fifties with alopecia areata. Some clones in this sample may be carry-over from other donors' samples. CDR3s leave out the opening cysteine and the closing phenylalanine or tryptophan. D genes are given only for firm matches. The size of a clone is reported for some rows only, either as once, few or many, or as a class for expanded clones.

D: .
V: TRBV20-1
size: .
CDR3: SARGQLNTEAF

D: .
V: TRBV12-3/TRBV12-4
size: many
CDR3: ASSSASGANVLT

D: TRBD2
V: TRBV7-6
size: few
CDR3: ASGESSAGVDTQY

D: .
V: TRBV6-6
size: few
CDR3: ASSSRGRDTGELF

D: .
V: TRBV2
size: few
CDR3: ASARRDTSTNEKLF

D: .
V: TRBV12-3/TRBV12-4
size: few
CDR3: ASSYQEKLF

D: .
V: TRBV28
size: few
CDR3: ASSIDSYYGYT

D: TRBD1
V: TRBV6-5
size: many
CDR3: ASRNSLGTGSYEQY

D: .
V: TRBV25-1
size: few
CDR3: ASSAEGRPGWVAQY

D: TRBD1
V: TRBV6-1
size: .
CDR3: ASSVDGTGGYQPQH

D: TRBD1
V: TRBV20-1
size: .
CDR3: SAREQGQGLHEKLF

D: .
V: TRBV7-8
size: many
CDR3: ASSWIQVPNTEAF

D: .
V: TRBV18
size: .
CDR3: ASSPITLAGNTIY

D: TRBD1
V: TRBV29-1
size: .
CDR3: SVAGTGQETQY

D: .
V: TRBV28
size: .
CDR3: ASSPSPDTGELF

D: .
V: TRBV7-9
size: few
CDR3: ASTPPERPAGELF

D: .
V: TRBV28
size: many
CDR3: ASSGELHEQY

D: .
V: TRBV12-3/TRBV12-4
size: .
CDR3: ASSIVRETQY

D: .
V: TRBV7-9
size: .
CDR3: ASSWREDEQY

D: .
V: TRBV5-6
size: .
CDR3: ASSLGRGHGYEQY

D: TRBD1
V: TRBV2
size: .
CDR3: ASSEAKGQGNTEAF

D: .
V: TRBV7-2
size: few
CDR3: ASSLEGNSPLH

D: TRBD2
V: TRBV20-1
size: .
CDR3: SARGASGRVGELF

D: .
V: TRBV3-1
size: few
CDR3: ASSQVHITGELF

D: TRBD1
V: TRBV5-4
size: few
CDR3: ASSTKTGSQETQY

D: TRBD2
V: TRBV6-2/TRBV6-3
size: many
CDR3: ASSYSSSGSFEQF

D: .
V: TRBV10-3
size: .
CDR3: AIGLIYEQY

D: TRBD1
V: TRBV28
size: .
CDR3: ASETGEVTEAF

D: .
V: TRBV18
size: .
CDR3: ASSPDRYEQY

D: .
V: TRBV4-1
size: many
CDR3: ASSQPTAGMRGRGYT

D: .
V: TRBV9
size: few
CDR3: ASSPSRIQETQY

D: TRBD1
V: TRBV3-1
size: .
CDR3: ASSYRGRDQPQH

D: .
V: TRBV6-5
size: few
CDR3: ASSADSNNQPQH

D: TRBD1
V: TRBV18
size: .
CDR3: ASSHPRGQGDSTDTQY

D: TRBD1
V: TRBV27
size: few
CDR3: ASSLIQGTLSGANVLT

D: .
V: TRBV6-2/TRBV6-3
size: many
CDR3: ASDRGRRSSNEQF

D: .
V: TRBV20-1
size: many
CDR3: SARRRGRNGADTQY

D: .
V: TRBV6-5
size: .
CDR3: ASRNQGNTIY

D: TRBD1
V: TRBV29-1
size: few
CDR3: SVFPGQGGGTGELF

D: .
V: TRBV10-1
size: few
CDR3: ASSESGLPYEQY

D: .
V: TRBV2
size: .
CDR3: ASKDKMLSGTEAF

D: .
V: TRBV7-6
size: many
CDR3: ASSLATKSRRENTEAF

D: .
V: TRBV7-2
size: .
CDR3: ASSLRDLNPNEQF

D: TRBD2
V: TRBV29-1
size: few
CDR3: SALTSGADNEQF

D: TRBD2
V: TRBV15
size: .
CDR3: ATSRGVTSGKETQY

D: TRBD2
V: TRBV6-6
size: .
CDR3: ASSYVAGGRGEQF